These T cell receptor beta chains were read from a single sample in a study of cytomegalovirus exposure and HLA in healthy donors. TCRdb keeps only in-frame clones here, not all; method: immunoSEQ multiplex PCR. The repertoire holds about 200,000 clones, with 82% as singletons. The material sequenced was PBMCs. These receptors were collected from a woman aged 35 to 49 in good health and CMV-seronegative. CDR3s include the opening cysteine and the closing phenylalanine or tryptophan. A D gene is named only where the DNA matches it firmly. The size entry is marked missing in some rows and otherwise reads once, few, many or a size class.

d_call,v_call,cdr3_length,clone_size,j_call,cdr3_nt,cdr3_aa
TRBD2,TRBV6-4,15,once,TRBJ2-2,TGTGCCAGCACCAAACTAGCGGGAGCAACCGGGGAGCTGTTTTTT,CASTKLAGATGELFF
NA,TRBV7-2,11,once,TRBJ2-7,TGTGCCAGCAGCTTCGCCTACGAGCAGTACTTC,CASSFAYEQYF
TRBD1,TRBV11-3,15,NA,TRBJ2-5,TGTGCCAGCAGCTTAGCGCCGACAGGGCCGGAGACCCAGTACTTC,CASSLAPTGPETQYF
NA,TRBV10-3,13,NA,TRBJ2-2,TGTGCCATCGGGGGCGCGAACACCGGGGAGCTGTTTTTT,CAIGGANTGELFF
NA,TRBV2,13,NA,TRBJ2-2,TGTGCCAGCAGGGAAAGACAGACCGGGGAGCTGTTTTTT,CASRERQTGELFF
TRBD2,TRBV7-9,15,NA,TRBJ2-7,TGTTCCAGCTCGACTAGCGGGGCCGTTATGGGGGAGCAGTACTTC,CSSSTSGAVMGEQYF
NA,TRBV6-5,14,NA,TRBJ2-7,TGTGCCAGCAGAGACCTTCAATACCCGGGCGAGCAGTACTTC,CASRDLQYPGEQYF
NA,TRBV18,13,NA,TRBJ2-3,TGTGCCAGCTCACGCACACGCACAGATACGCAGTATTTT,CASSRTRTDTQYF
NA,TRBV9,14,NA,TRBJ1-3,TGTGCCAGCAGCGTTCAGGGGACTGGAAACACCATATATTTT,CASSVQGTGNTIYF
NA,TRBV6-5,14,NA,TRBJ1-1,TGTGCCAGCAGCCTCACCACAGGGTTCACTGAAGCTTTCTTT,CASSLTTGFTEAFF
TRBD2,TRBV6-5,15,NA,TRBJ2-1,TGTGCCAGCAGTTACGGGTTAGCGGGAACTAATGAGCAGTTCTTC,CASSYGLAGTNEQFF
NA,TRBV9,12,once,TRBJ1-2,TGTGCCAGCAGCTCACAGTCCTTAGGCTACACCTTC,CASSSQSLGYTF
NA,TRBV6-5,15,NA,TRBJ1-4,TGTGCCAGCAGTTACTCAGGGACTTCGGATGAAAAACTGTTTTTT,CASSYSGTSDEKLFF
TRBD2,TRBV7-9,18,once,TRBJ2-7,TGTGCCAGCAGCCCGCAAGGCCTAGCGGGAGGATCCTCCTACGAGCAGTACTTC,CASSPQGLAGGSSYEQYF
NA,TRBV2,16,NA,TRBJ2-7,TGTGCAGTGGGGGGCGGGAGAATTAGAAGTCCCTACGAGCAGTACTTC,CAVGGGRIRSPYEQYF
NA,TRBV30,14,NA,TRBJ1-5,TGTGCCTGGAGCGGCGGACAGCTAAATCAGCCCCAGCATTTT,CAWSGGQLNQPQHF
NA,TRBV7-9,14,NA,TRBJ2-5,TGTGCCAGCAGCTCGGGTCTGTACCAAGAGACCCAGTACTTC,CASSSGLYQETQYF
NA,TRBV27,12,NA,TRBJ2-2,TGTGCCAGCAGGTTAATTCAGGGGGAGCTGTTTTTT,CASRLIQGELFF
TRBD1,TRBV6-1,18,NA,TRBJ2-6,TGTGCCAGCAGTGAAGGACAGGGGGCAGTCTCTGGGGCCAACGTCCTGACTTTC,CASSEGQGAVSGANVLTF
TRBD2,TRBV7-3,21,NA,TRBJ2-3,TGTGCCAGCAGCTTAATACCGCCCCAGTACGGGAGGGCCGGGGGCGCAGATACGCAGTATTTT,CASSLIPPQYGRAGGADTQYF
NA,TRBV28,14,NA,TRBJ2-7,TGTGCCAGCAGTATACTCCATGCTAACTACGAGCAGTACTTC,CASSILHANYEQYF
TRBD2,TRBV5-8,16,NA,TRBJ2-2,TGTGCCAGCAGGGGGCTAGCGGGGCCGAACACCGGGGAGCTGTTTTTT,CASRGLAGPNTGELFF
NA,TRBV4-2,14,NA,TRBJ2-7,TGTGCCAGCAGCCAATCCCACCCAGACTACGAGCAGTACTTC,CASSQSHPDYEQYF
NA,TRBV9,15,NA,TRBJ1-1,TGTGCCAGCAGCGTTCGGACCGGGGAGGACACTGAAGCTTTCTTT,CASSVRTGEDTEAFF
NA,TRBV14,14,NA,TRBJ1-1,TGTGCCAGCAACGAGGCAGGGTTGAACACTGAAGCTTTCTTT,CASNEAGLNTEAFF
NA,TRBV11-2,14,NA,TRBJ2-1,TGTGCCAGCAGCCTAGGAAGGGGGGGATCGGAGCAGTTCTTC,CASSLGRGGSEQFF
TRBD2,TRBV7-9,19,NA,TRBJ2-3,TGTGCCAGCAGCCCATTTAAAAGACTAGCGGGAGACCGCACAGATACGCAGTATTTT,CASSPFKRLAGDRTDTQYF
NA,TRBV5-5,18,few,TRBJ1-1,TGTGCCAGCAGCTTCAAGCCCAGACGGGCAGGGAAGAACACTGAAGCTTTCTTT,CASSFKPRRAGKNTEAFF
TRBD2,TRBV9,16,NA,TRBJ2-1,TGTGCCAGCAGCCCTCGACGGGGGGGCCTATACAATGAGCAGTTCTTC,CASSPRRGGLYNEQFF
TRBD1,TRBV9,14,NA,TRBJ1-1,TGTGCCAGCAGCCCGCGACAGGGGTCGACTGAAGCTTTCTTT,CASSPRQGSTEAFF
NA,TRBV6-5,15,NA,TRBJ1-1,TGTGCCAGCAGTTACTCGGGGGGTACGAACACTGAAGCTTTCTTT,CASSYSGGTNTEAFF
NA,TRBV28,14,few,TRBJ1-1,TGTGCCAGCAGTCAAACAGGGACGTGGACTGAAGCTTTCTTT,CASSQTGTWTEAFF
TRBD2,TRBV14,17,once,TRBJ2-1,TGTGCCAGCAGCCATGGATTAGCGGGAGTCAAGGGGAATGAGCAGTTCTTC,CASSHGLAGVKGNEQFF
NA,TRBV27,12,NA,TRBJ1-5,TGTGCCAGCAGTTTTCAAAATCAGCCCCAGCATTTT,CASSFQNQPQHF
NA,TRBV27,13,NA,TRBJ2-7,TGTGCCAGCAGTTTATCCCTAGGCTACGAGCAGTACTTC,CASSLSLGYEQYF
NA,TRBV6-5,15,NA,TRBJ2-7,TGTGCCAGCAGTTACTTTTCCGGGACTTCAGGGGAGCAGTACTTC,CASSYFSGTSGEQYF
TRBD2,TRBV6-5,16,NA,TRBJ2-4,TGTGCCAGCAGTTACCGGAAGACTAGCGGAGGAGACATTCAGTACTTC,CASSYRKTSGGDIQYF
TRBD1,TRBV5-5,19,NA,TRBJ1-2,TGTGCCAGCAGCGAATCGGGGACAGGGTCTTTCTCTTTCGACTATGGCTACACCTTC,CASSESGTGSFSFDYGYTF
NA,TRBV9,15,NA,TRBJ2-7,TGTGCCAGCAGCGTAGCCCCGACGGGCTCCTACGAGCAGTACTTC,CASSVAPTGSYEQYF
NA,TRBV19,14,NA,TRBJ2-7,TGTGCCAGTAAAAGGCAGGGCGGTAACTACGAGCAGTACTTC,CASKRQGGNYEQYF
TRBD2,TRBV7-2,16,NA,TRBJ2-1,TGTGCCAGCAGCCCGCGAAGTAGCGGGGCATTAAATGAGCAGTTCTTC,CASSPRSSGALNEQFF
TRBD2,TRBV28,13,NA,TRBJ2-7,TGTGCCAGCAGGCCGACTAGCGGGTACGAGCAGTACTTC,CASRPTSGYEQYF
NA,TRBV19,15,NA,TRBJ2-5,TGTGCCAGTAGTGGTGGCGGGTTCGGGCAAGAGACCCAGTACTTC,CASSGGGFGQETQYF
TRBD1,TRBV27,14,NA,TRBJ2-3,TGTGCCAGCACTACCCGGGACAGTAAAGATACGCAGTATTTT,CASTTRDSKDTQYF
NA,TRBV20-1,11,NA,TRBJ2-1,TGCAGTGCTAGAGATTTAACTTTGCAGTTCTTC,CSARDLTLQFF
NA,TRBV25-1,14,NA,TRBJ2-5,TGTGCCAGCAGTGACGGGGAAGTACAAGAGACCCAGTACTTC,CASSDGEVQETQYF
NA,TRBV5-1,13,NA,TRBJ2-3,TGCGCCAGCAAAATGGGGGGAACAGATACGCAGTATTTT,CASKMGGTDTQYF
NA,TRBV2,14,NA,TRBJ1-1,TGTGCCAGCAGTGCCTTATCAGGGGAAACTGAAGCTTTCTTT,CASSALSGETEAFF
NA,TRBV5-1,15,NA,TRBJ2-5,TGCGCCAGCAGTAGTAAAACAGGGACTAAAGAGACCCAGTACTTC,CASSSKTGTKETQYF
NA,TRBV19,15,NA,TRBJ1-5,TGTGCCAGTAGCAAAAGCCTGAAACTTAATCAGCCCCAGCATTTT,CASSKSLKLNQPQHF
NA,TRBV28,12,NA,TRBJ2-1,TGTGCCAGCAGTTCCCCCCCGTATGAGCAGTTCTTC,CASSSPPYEQFF
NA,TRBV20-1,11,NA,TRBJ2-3,TGCAGTGCTACCGTACCACAGGCGCAGTATTTT,CSATVPQAQYF
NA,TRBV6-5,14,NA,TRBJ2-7,TGTGCCAGCAGGCAAAATAGCGTAGCCTACGAGCAGTACTTC,CASRQNSVAYEQYF
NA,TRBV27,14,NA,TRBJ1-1,TGTGCCAGCAGTTTATATGACGGAGGCACTGAAGCTTTCTTT,CASSLYDGGTEAFF